The clone carrying this T cell receptor (beta chain) was recorded a few times. No antigen is known for it. This sample stems from a study of blood T cells in healthy people across ages. Primers used in a second PCR of about 7 to 12 cycles were a sample-barcoded 5' primer and a J-beta primer mix. MiXCR, run by TCRdb on the 5' RACE reads, gives a single entry per CDR3 protein. Found here are some 780,000 distinct CDR3 sequences, 45% to 70% of them singletons; the top ten hold around 24%. Findings and caveats of the study: As age increased, TCR beta diversity per million T cells fell in a roughly linear fashion.

J was trimmed by 1 base and V by 5 bases; bases with no gene match: 7. Looked up from germline, CDR1 is SGHRS and CDR2 is YFSETQ. There are 17 residues in the CDR3. The V gene is TRBV5-1, the J gene TRBJ2-5; 14 bases agree with TRBD2. The sample comprised blood. The TCR sequence derives from a man aged 35 to 55 in good health. The CDR3 region is CASRRGLAGEGQETQYF. CDR3 nucleotides: TGCGCCAGCAGACGGGGACTAGCGGGAGAGGGCCAAGAGACCCAGTACTTC.